One sample yielded the 7 T cell receptor beta chains listed below, sequenced in a study of T cell changes during pregnancy in multiple sclerosis. The method was immunoSEQ multiplex PCR; TCRdb's version includes in-frame clones alone and lacks a portion of them. The sample gives around 68,000 clones, roughly 91% of which show up once; 1% to 1.5% is in the top ten. The input for sequencing was peripheral blood, taken after pregnancy. The receptor set was obtained from a female donor in good health, enrolled as a control in a pregnancy study.

The rearrangement links TRBV2 to TRBJ2-3; possibly TRBD2 for D (5 bases). Germline V CDR1 and CDR2: SNHLY, FYNNEI. The CDR3 length is 14 residues. V dropped 6 bases and J dropped 8 bases, with 18 bases sitting between them. CDR3 in amino acids: CASRPITSSGTQYF. For the CDR3, the DNA is TGTGCCAGCAGACCTATCACTAGTTCTGGTACGCAGTATTTT.

The gene calls are TRBV29-1 and TRBJ1-2; the D is unclear. This CDR3 is built from 11 residues. CDR1 SQVTM and CDR2 ANQGSEA come from the germline V gene. V was clipped by 4 bases and J by 4 bases, with 7 bases between them. The CDR3 loop reads CSVGSLYGYTF. The CDR3 nucleotides are TGCAGCGTTGGTTCCCTCTATGGCTACACCTTC.

The chain combines TRBV19 with TRBJ2-7, with 7 bases fitting TRBD1. The ends lost 2 bases at V and 0 bases at J; junction bases unmatched: 7. The germline gives CDR1 LNHDA, CDR2 SQIVND (reference sequence). The CDR3 covers 16 residues. CDR3 bases: TGTGCCAGTAGTATATCCGGGACAGTAAACTCCTACGAGCAGTACTTC. Its protein is CASSISGTVNSYEQYF.

This chain connects TRBV30 to TRBJ2-1; TRBD2 matches 12 bases. The ends lost 3 bases at V and 11 bases at J; junction bases unmatched: 2. The CDR3 spans 12 residues. Germline CDR1 GTSNPN, CDR2 SVGIG (reference sequence). CDR3 DNA: TGTGCCTGGAGCGGACTAGCGGGGCAGCAGTTCTTC. It is translated as CAWSGLAGQQFF.

The chain recombines TRBV5-4 with TRBJ2-1; D might be TRBD1 (5 bases). CDR3 length: 16 residues. V lost 0 bases and J 3 bases, leaving 13 bases between the germline ends. From germline, CDR1 is SGHNT and CDR2 YYREEE (reference sequence). The CDR3 here is CASSLEAGFHYNEQFF. The CDR3 bases are TGTGCCAGCAGCTTGGAAGCAGGGTTCCACTACAATGAGCAGTTCTTC. Looking up the rest from reference TRBV5-4 and TRBJ2-1 gives the full variable domain: ETGVTQSPTHLIKTRGQQVTLRCSSQSGHNTVSWYQQALGQGPQFIFQYYREEENGRGNFPPRFSGLQFPNYSSELNVNALELDDSALYLCASSLEAGFHYNEQFFGPGTRLTVL.

The CDR3 loop is CASSIKEGDQPQHF. For the CDR3, the DNA is TGTGCCAGTAGTATAAAGGAGGGAGATCAGCCCCAGCATTTT. This chain joins TRBV19 and TRBJ1-5, with D unresolved. There are 14 residues in the CDR3. CDR1 LNHDA and CDR2 SQIVND come from the germline V gene (reference sequence). V dropped 2 bases and J dropped 5 bases, with 10 bases sitting between them.

The chain recombines TRBV5-6 with TRBJ2-1; D is perhaps TRBD2 (5 bases). Trimming pared 4 bases from V and 6 bases from J, leaving 11 bases between. The CDR3 runs to 13 residues. The germline gives CDR1 SGHDT, CDR2 YYEEEE. The CDR3 nucleotides read TGTGCCAGCAGCGAGGACGGAGGCAATGAGCAGTTCTTC. This translates into CASSEDGGNEQFF. The variable domain in full, completed from reference TRBV5-6 and TRBJ2-1, reads DAGVTQSPTHLIKTRGQQVTLRCSPKSGHDTVSWYQQALGQGPQFIFQYYEEEERQRGNFPDRFSGHQFPNYSSELNVNALLLGDSALYLCASSEDGGNEQFFGPGTRLTVL.